This T cell receptor (beta chain) stems from a study of PD-1 blockade in classical Hodgkin lymphoma. Time point meaning: cycle 4 day 1 (C4D1), after five to seven weeks of nivolumab. No patient escaped relapse after autologous stem cell transplantation, and brentuximab vedotin exposure varied. This CDR3 spans 15 amino acids. Germline assignment: CDR1 WNHNN and CDR2 SYGVQD (reference sequence). The V and J ends lost 1 base and 5 bases respectively, with 13 bases between them. Study-level results: The study reported lower baseline TCR diversity in newly diagnosed patients than in healthy donors. CD4+ TCR diversity climbed significantly by C4D1, unlike CD8+ TCR diversity.

Concerning this clone itself: Its target is unknown.

Method: immunoSEQ multiplex PCR; TCRdb's copy keeps in-frame clones and lacks some. The table includes over 60,000 clones, more than 80% detected once. The sample was peripheral blood mononuclear cells (PBMCs), taken before the fourth cycle of nivolumab. This TCR was sampled from a human donor with classical Hodgkin lymphoma. The gene calls are TRBV10-1 and TRBJ2-3; a weak D match, TRBD1 (5 bases). The CDR3 DNA reads as TGCGCCAGCAGTGAGTGGGGCTCTCACGGAGATACGCAGTATTTT. It specifies CASSEWGSHGDTQYF.